This T cell receptor beta chain was found in a study of T cells in Graves' hyperthyroidism and ophthalmopathy (dated 2019 in TCRdb). For the study in its entirety: Peripheral blood was collected at initial diagnosis, before any treatment. For training and testing, the 95 to 100 patients in the discovery cohort were randomly divided in a 7:3 ratio. Following sampling, methimazole starting at 30 mg daily was given to hyperthyroidism patients, and high-dose intravenous methylprednisolone was given to ophthalmopathy patients. Prospective prediction of ophthalmopathy was tested in an independent validation cohort consisting of about 19 hyperthyroidism patients and around 16 patients who later progressed to ophthalmopathy. The paper reports TCR Vbeta CDR3 sequencing of 135 peripheral blood samples: around 45 ophthalmopathy, about 75 hyperthyroidism and 17 progressor patients. Thyroid tissue and blood T-cell repertoires from roughly six Graves' hyperthyroidism patients were also compared in the study. To identify TCR V-J signatures that set the groups apart, the researchers used a discovery cohort of about a hundred patients, made up of roughly 45 with Graves' ophthalmopathy and 57 with stable Graves' hyperthyroidism. Results the study describes overall, beyond this receptor: During validation, the model predicted progression to ophthalmopathy a median of approximately 6 months ahead of onset, with around 70% sensitivity and 72.22% specificity. A model built on a 13 V-J signature distinguished ophthalmopathy from stable hyperthyroidism, reaching 87.88% sensitivity and 81.08% specificity in cross-validation and 80%/75% in testing. No statistical method was used to fix the sample size in advance, and group allocation was not hidden from the investigators. Most expanded thyroid clonotypes (frequency above 0.001) were also detected in blood, a finding suggesting that blood repertoires may reflect thyroid immune responses.

The TCR beta CDR3 regions were amplified from RNA transcripts. The first round of RT-PCR for the TCR CDR3 was performed with the HTBI primer set and the Qiagen OneStep RT-PCR kit. A second multiplex PCR round built the libraries, followed by size selection and purification. Libraries were sequenced paired-end with 100 bp reads on an Illumina HiSeq2000. In the authors' own workflow: SOAPnuke was used to process the raw data, throwing out any read that contained adapters or uncalled bases, had a mean Phred below 15, or lacked an exact constant-primer or identifier match. COPE v1.2.5 was used to merge the high-quality paired reads, and each unique nucleotide sequence was defined as a clonotype. MiTCR v1.1 was used to align the clonotypes against IMGT TRBV, TRBD and TRBJ reference segments. Analysis was restricted to V-J combinations with a frequency above 0.0001, which covered roughly 99% of repertoires. A TCS score was defined as the ratio of F50 (clonal expansion) to E x V (chaos), with BLOSUM62-based TCRdist applied between CDR3 peptides within each V-J. Welch's t-statistics and random forest reduced fewer than 600 V-J features to 13, which were used in a naive Bayes classifier (R e1071). TCRdb's own reprocessing of the public reads used fastp at Q25 and MiXCR and kept productive beta chains. When rows share a CDR3 protein, they turn into one entry using the most common DNA and genes. TCRdb's processing, not the study's, gives the V and J calls here. The sample data list about 360,000 distinct CDR3 sequences, and around an eighth of these were observed just once. The biggest ten clones account for around 20% of the sample.

Taken from the germline V gene (reference sequence), the CDR1 and CDR2 loops are LNHNV and YYDKDF. Relative to germline, V is missing 5 bases and J is missing 0 bases, with 7 bases of the junction outside any gene match. Inclusive of the bounding cysteine and phenylalanine, the CDR3 is 15 residues long. The only DNA kept is the CDR3, 45 bases in frame from the first base. This clonotype appeared many times. What this receptor recognizes is not known. Per-nucleotide qualities are absent, and no much larger clonotype sits a single base away. Hyperthyroidism patients were newly diagnosed, had a disease duration of under 2 months, and were aged 18 to 65 years. The study excluded patients with uncontrolled infections, other autoimmune diseases, pregnancy or lactation. Diagnoses relied on clinical symptoms, serum thyroxine and TRAb, thyroid ultrasound and orbital computed tomography. For progressor patients, blood was drawn at the first diagnosis of hyperthyroidism, before any ophthalmopathy symptoms had appeared. PBMCs were separated from 10 ml of fresh peripheral blood using Ficoll-Paque density gradient centrifugation. Patients classed as progressors first received a Graves' hyperthyroidism diagnosis and then went on to develop ophthalmopathy during follow-up. Total RNA was extracted using Trizol reagent, and RNA quality was assessed on an Agilent 2100 Bioanalyzer.

The chain is encoded by TRBV15 joined to TRBJ2-7; TRBD1 agrees with 7 junctional bases. This clonotype was obtained from a man younger than 45 with Graves' hyperthyroidism that later progressed to Graves' ophthalmopathy. The sample comprised blood. CDR3 protein: CATSSPGQTSYEQYF. In nucleotide form, the sequence is TGTGCCACCAGCTCGCCGGGACAGACCTCCTACGAGCAGTACTTC.